A selection of T cell receptor beta chains follows, all from one sample in a study of cytomegalovirus exposure and HLA in healthy donors. Sequencing used immunoSEQ multiplex PCR; TCRdb keeps in-frame clones, though not all of them. The table shows roughly 170,000 clones, with just under 85% occurring only once. The sample consisted of PBMCs. These receptors all stem from a girl aged 5-17 years in good health and CMV-seropositive. CDR3s include the opening cysteine and the closing phenylalanine or tryptophan. D genes are given only for firm matches. Rows may omit the clone size; those that give it use once, few, many or a size class.

j_call: TRBJ1-2; v_call: TRBV6-4; d_call: .; clone_size: .; cdr3_aa: CASRDSNYGYTF; cdr3_nt: TGTGCCAGCAGGGACAGCAACTATGGCTACACCTTC
j_call: TRBJ2-5; v_call: TRBV18; d_call: TRBD2; clone_size: .; cdr3_aa: CASSPAGGIQETQYF; cdr3_nt: TGTGCCAGCTCACCTGCGGGGGGGATCCAAGAGACCCAGTACTTC
j_call: TRBJ2-7; v_call: TRBV7-2; d_call: .; clone_size: .; cdr3_aa: CASSLRQGREQYF; cdr3_nt: TGTGCCAGCAGCTTAAGGCAGGGCCGGGAGCAGTACTTC
j_call: TRBJ1-2; v_call: TRBV4-1; d_call: TRBD1; clone_size: .; cdr3_aa: CASSYGTGVNYGYTF; cdr3_nt: TGCGCCAGCAGCTACGGGACAGGGGTGAACTATGGCTACACCTTC
j_call: TRBJ1-6; v_call: TRBV12-2; d_call: .; clone_size: .; cdr3_aa: CASRFRGQRERSPLHF; cdr3_nt: TGTGCAAGTCGCTTTAGGGGGCAGAGGGAGAGATCACCCCTCCACTTT
j_call: TRBJ1-6; v_call: TRBV18; d_call: .; clone_size: .; cdr3_aa: CASSRSDRPNSPLHF; cdr3_nt: TGTGCCAGCTCACGCTCGGACAGACCGAATTCACCCCTCCACTTT
j_call: TRBJ1-1; v_call: TRBV5-1; d_call: .; clone_size: .; cdr3_aa: CASSLVATVNTEAFF; cdr3_nt: TGCGCCAGCAGCTTGGTTGCGACAGTGAACACTGAAGCTTTCTTT
j_call: TRBJ2-2; v_call: TRBV5-4; d_call: TRBD1; clone_size: .; cdr3_aa: CASSLAGQATGELFF; cdr3_nt: TGTGCCAGCAGCTTGGCCGGACAGGCCACCGGGGAGCTGTTTTTT
j_call: TRBJ2-3; v_call: TRBV19; d_call: .; clone_size: .; cdr3_aa: CASSPGGPRTDTQYF; cdr3_nt: TGTGCCAGTAGCCCCGGGGGGCCGCGCACAGATACGCAGTATTTT
j_call: TRBJ1-5; v_call: TRBV19; d_call: TRBD1; clone_size: .; cdr3_aa: CASSWTGVNQPQHF; cdr3_nt: TGTGCCAGTAGTTGGACAGGGGTGAATCAGCCCCAGCATTTT
j_call: TRBJ1-1; v_call: TRBV6-5; d_call: .; clone_size: .; cdr3_aa: CASSGHPGTEAFF; cdr3_nt: TGTGCCAGCAGTGGACACCCGGGCACTGAAGCTTTCTTT
j_call: TRBJ2-1; v_call: TRBV5-1; d_call: TRBD2; clone_size: few; cdr3_aa: CASSLGRTSGGAWNEQFF; cdr3_nt: TGCGCCAGCAGCTTGGGAAGGACTAGCGGGGGGGCTTGGAATGAGCAGTTCTTC
j_call: TRBJ2-7; v_call: TRBV18; d_call: TRBD1; clone_size: few; cdr3_aa: CASSLEGTGLYEQYF; cdr3_nt: TGTGCCAGCTCCCTTGAAGGGACAGGGCTCTACGAGCAGTACTTC
j_call: TRBJ2-5; v_call: TRBV11-2; d_call: .; clone_size: .; cdr3_aa: CASSFEQGRWVETQYF; cdr3_nt: TGTGCCAGCAGCTTTGAACAGGGTCGATGGGTAGAGACCCAGTACTTC
j_call: TRBJ2-3; v_call: TRBV11-3; d_call: .; clone_size: few; cdr3_aa: CASSPRYTDTQYF; cdr3_nt: TGTGCCAGCAGCCCCAGGTACACAGATACGCAGTATTTT
j_call: TRBJ1-3; v_call: TRBV12-5; d_call: TRBD1; clone_size: .; cdr3_aa: CASGLGLPGQWRSGNTIYF; cdr3_nt: TGTGCTAGTGGTTTGGGTCTTCCGGGACAGTGGCGCTCTGGAAACACCATATATTTT
j_call: TRBJ1-2; v_call: TRBV14; d_call: .; clone_size: .; cdr3_aa: CASSQQQGYGYTF; cdr3_nt: TGTGCCAGCAGCCAACAACAGGGTTACGGCTACACCTTC
j_call: TRBJ2-2; v_call: TRBV2; d_call: .; clone_size: .; cdr3_aa: CASLRGARSGELFF; cdr3_nt: TGTGCCAGCTTACGGGGGGCGCGGTCCGGGGAGCTGTTTTTT
j_call: TRBJ1-4; v_call: TRBV2; d_call: .; clone_size: .; cdr3_aa: CASTLARREKLFF; cdr3_nt: TGTGCCAGCACCCTTGCCCGCAGGGAAAAACTGTTTTTT
j_call: TRBJ1-4; v_call: TRBV28; d_call: TRBD1; clone_size: .; cdr3_aa: CASSLSLTGVEGEKLFF; cdr3_nt: TGTGCCAGCAGTCTTTCCTTGACAGGGGTGGAGGGTGAAAAACTGTTTTTT
j_call: TRBJ2-6; v_call: TRBV7-8; d_call: .; clone_size: .; cdr3_aa: CASSPRGTRGANVLTF; cdr3_nt: TGTGCCAGCAGCCCCCGCGGAACGCGTGGGGCCAACGTCCTGACTTTC
j_call: TRBJ1-3; v_call: TRBV6-5; d_call: .; clone_size: .; cdr3_aa: CASTNSRNTIYF; cdr3_nt: TGTGCCAGCACCAACAGTAGAAACACCATATATTTT
j_call: TRBJ1-1; v_call: TRBV6-1; d_call: .; clone_size: few; cdr3_aa: CASSATPEVHTEAFF; cdr3_nt: TGTGCCAGCAGTGCTACTCCGGAGGTACACACTGAAGCTTTCTTT
j_call: TRBJ2-3; v_call: TRBV7-9; d_call: TRBD2; clone_size: .; cdr3_aa: CASSPRGADTQYF; cdr3_nt: TGTGCCAGCAGCCCCCGGGGGGCAGATACGCAGTATTTT
j_call: TRBJ1-1; v_call: TRBV19; d_call: .; clone_size: .; cdr3_aa: CATRQTPGGNTEAFF; cdr3_nt: TGTGCCACCCGCCAGACTCCGGGGGGGAACACTGAAGCTTTCTTT